This T cell receptor (beta chain) stems from a study of T cell repertoires in cytomegalovirus infection. This CDR3 is 17 amino acids long. V shed 2 bases, J shed 1 base, and the junction held 6 bases outside the gene matches. CDR1 and CDR2 (germline): SGHTA, FQGNSA. TCRdb used MiXCR to reprocess the reads, holding one entry per CDR3 protein. This table holds approximately 110,000 distinct CDR3 sequences, roughly 39% found once. This clonotype was recorded many times. The antigen is not known. The V and J genes are TRBV7-2 and TRBJ2-2, with TRBD1 identical over 8 bases. This receptor was identified in a human donor in good health (CMV status not recorded). Some clones in this sample may be carry-over from other donors' samples. The specimen comprised CD8+ T cells from cultured PBMCs, sampled from culture after CMV antigen stimulation. CDR3 sequence (DNA): TGTGCCAGCAGCTTATTCTCTGGGACAGGGAACACCGGGGAGCTGTTTTTT. Translated: CASSLFSGTGNTGELFF.